Detailed here is one TCR beta chain. This clonotype was seen only a few times. This receptor's antigen is unknown. No clone much larger than this one lies a single base away; base qualities are absent. This record comes from a study of vaccination and CD4 T cells after COVID-19 (dated by TCRdb to 2022 to 2024). At the level of the whole study: SARS-CoV-2 positivity had been established in the convalescent patients by nasal swab PCR, and mild disease was recorded in under ten of these patients and severe disease in one. Control cultures used a CEFX viral epitope pool as positive control, an HIV-1 Nef peptide pool as negative control, or no peptide. Six males and four females were included in the convalescent cohort, with two Hispanic individuals, seven Caucasians, two Asians and one multiracial person represented. Post-COVID blood samples were collected from convalescent patients a median of roughly 100 days after diagnosis, with a range of about 30 to 170 days. Overlapping spike peptide pools from SARS-CoV-2 and from the common cold coronaviruses HCoV-NL63, HCoV-OC43 and HCoV-229E were used as culture stimuli. Participants got two doses of the Pfizer-BioNTech BNT162b2 vaccine (n=8) or two doses of the Moderna mRNA-1273 vaccine (n=2). In fewer than 12 COVID-19 convalescent patients and a few infection-naive healthy vaccine recipients, researchers compared the spike-specific CD4+ TCR repertoire from before mRNA vaccination with the repertoire from after. For a few convalescent patients, samples were collected at an early post-vaccination timepoint (day 14) as well as at a late post-vaccination timepoint (days 161 to 241). Post-vaccine blood samples were obtained a median of around 74 days after the second vaccine dose, with a range of roughly 12 to 250 days.

The library came from PCR. DNA from cultured CD4+ T cells underwent TCR sequencing with the Oncomine TCR Beta short-read assay at the Johns Hopkins FTIC core. Genomic DNA was extracted from the cultured CD4+ T cells with the QIAamp micro DNA kit. Oncomine TCR Beta libraries from cultured CD4+ T cells were pooled with unique dual indexes and sequenced on an Illumina iSeq 100. In the authors' own workflow: Non-productive sequences were removed, and CDR3s that did not start with C, did not end with F or W, or were shorter than 7 amino acids were discarded. The MANAFEST web application was used to identify antigen-specific clonotypes by comparing peptide-stimulated wells against reference wells and other culture wells. Positive clones required FDR below 0.05, an odds ratio above 5, and productive frequency above 0.1% in at least two of three replicate wells. Cross-reactive clonotypes were defined as significantly expanded in both SARS-CoV-2 spike wells and at least one common cold coronavirus spike condition. CDR3 homology was assessed with Levenshtein distances (stringdist) and unrooted phylogenetic trees (ape) in R version 3.6.1. TCRdb trimmed public reads at Q25 via fastp, called clones via MiXCR and kept in-frame beta chains. Each CDR3 protein gets just one entry, which takes the most common genes and DNA from the rows behind it. TCRdb, rather than the study authors, made the V and J calls. The sample table records 20,000 to 25,000 distinct CDR3 sequences; over 25% of these occur just once. About an eighth of the sample comes from the top ten.

The intended sense of this specimen's time point label: late sampling 161 to 241 days after vaccination in a few convalescent patients. This sample's treatment or condition label indicates: approximately 9-day PBMC culture with coronavirus spike peptide pools or control peptides (ViraFEST assay). To expand antigen-specific T cells with peptide pools and then pick out the expanded clonotypes through TCR sequencing, the study relied on the ViraFEST assay. The convalescent patients' positive SARS-CoV-2 PCR tests fell between March and December 2020, which was before the Alpha, Beta and Delta variants emerged in the United States. PBMCs were cultured at two million per well in IMDM supplemented with 5% human AB serum and 9.5 to 10 IU/ml IL-2, with approximately 11 ug/ml peptide pools added. Half of the culture medium was replaced with fresh IL-2-containing medium on days 3 and 7. CD4+ T cells were isolated after approximately 10 days of culture through negative selection using the EasySep CD4+ T cell isolation kit. PBMCs were separated from whole blood using Ficoll-Paque Plus gradient centrifugation and then either used fresh or cryopreserved at -140C. Culture conditions were generally each tested in triplicate wells.

Trimming removed 5 bases from V and 7 bases from J, leaving 14 bases between the germline ends. The germline V gene provides CDR1 SGHTA and CDR2 FQGNSA. Measured from the cysteine to the phenylalanine, the CDR3 is 13 residues long. Solely the CDR3 DNA is kept, with 39 bases framed from the first base. The paper as a whole reports these results and caveats: Of the vaccine-specific clones found in convalescent patients, nearly all (304 of 307) were mono-reactive for SARS-CoV-2 spike instead of being cross-reactive with common cold coronaviruses. Although the median number of SARS-CoV-2-reactive clonotypes went up from fewer than 25 after infection to 38 after vaccination, the increase was not significant. In convalescent patients, a median around 83% of post-vaccine SARS-CoV-2-reactive clones were detected only after vaccination, and vaccine-specific priming was suggested by this finding. Only a relatively small number of convalescent patients were included in the study, and early timepoints following natural infection were not analyzed.

The clonotype was recovered from a human donor who had recovered from COVID-19. The V gene is TRBV7-2 and the J gene is TRBJ1-2; the D gene is possibly TRBD1, with 5 bases matching. Specimen: CD4+ T cells from blood, cultured in vitro, collected about 7 months after SARS-CoV-2 vaccination. The nucleotide sequence is given as TGTGCCAGCAGCCCCTACGGGGCGGGTGGCTACACCTTC. Its protein reads: CASSPYGAGGYTF.